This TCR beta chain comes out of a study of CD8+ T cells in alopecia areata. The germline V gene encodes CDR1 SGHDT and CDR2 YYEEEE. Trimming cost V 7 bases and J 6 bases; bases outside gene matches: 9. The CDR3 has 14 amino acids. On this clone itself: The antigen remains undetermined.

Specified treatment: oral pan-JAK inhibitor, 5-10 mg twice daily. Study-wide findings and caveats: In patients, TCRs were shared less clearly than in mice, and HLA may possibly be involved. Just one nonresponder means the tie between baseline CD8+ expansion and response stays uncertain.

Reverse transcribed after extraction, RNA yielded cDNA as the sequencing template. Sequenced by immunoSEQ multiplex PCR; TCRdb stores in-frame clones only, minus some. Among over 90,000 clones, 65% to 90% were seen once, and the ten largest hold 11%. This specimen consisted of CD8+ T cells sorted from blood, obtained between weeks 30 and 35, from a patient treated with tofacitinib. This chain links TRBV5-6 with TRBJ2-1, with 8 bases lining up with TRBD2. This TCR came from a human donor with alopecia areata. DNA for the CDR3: TGTGCCAGCTCTGGGACTAGTCCCCTCAATGAGCAGTTCTTC. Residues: CASSGTSPLNEQFF. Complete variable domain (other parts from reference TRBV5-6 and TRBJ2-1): DAGVTQSPTHLIKTRGQQVTLRCSPKSGHDTVSWYQQALGQGPQFIFQYYEEEERQRGNFPDRFSGHQFPNYSSELNVNALLLGDSALYLCASSGTSPLNEQFFGPGTRLTVL.